This T cell receptor (beta chain) was documented in a study of shared clonotypes between healthy human individuals. Findings and caveats of the study: Collection of samples was limited to blood; tissue repertoires likely differ.

There are 13 residues in the CDR3. Germline CDR1 is SNHLY and CDR2 is FYNNEI. With 11 bases removed from V and 2 bases from J, the gap between germline ends came to 14 bases. Note on this clone: The antigen is undetermined.

About 30,000 T cell genomes (approximately 190 ng DNA) went into each sorted-subset replicate. Repertoires were generated with immunoSEQ multiplex PCR, while TCRdb's copy carries only in-frame clones and drops some. The sample yields 1.5 million to 2.5 million clones, about 95% seen once. Terminally differentiated effector memory CD45RA+ cells were left out of the naive CD8 fraction, which was CD45RO-negative and positively selected for CCR7. All donors qualified as healthy HIV-negative adults and had experienced no recent acute infections or vaccinations. Sequencing was performed on naive CD8+ T cells sorted from blood. V gene TRBV2 combines with J gene TRBJ2-3; D might be TRBD2 (5 bases). The sequence was collected from a man between 18 and 35 years old in good health. The CDR3 loop is CAAPGGPTDTQYF. In DNA form, the CDR3 reads TGTGCCGCACCCGGAGGCCCCACAGATACGCAGTATTTT.